This T cell receptor (beta chain) was identified during a study of cytomegalovirus exposure and HLA in healthy donors (dated by TCRdb to 2016 to 2017). Describing the broader study: According to an earlier analysis of a few hundred of the donors, 150 million to 200 million T cells yielded 100 million or so unique TCR beta sequences and about 300 Gb of sequence data. Roughly 300 gigabases of sequencing data and tens of millions of unique TCR sequences were included in an early release covering several hundred HLA-typed donors. Among the roughly 430 genotyped donors, around 81% belonged to the genetic ancestry cluster associated with self-reported Caucasian donors. The aim of the study was to test whether cataloging public T cell receptors could identify signatures of past pathogen exposure. The study profiled the T cell repertoires of under 850 subjects by immunosequencing and related them to cytomegalovirus serostatus. Besides the first cohort of more than 650 subjects, a separate validation cohort made up of 120 different subjects was used. The study combined high-throughput TCR immunosequencing, statistical association of individual TCRs with disease status, and machine learning to predict cytomegalovirus infection status. In a later analysis, previously published TCR beta repertoires from hundreds of donors were re-analyzed and high-resolution HLA genotyping was added so that TCR occurrence patterns could be studied. Rather than using new phenotypic data, the later analysis identified candidate immune exposures from TCR beta sequences and from how often those sequences occurred across donors. An earlier analysis of 587 of the donors applied high-throughput TCR beta sequencing to assess whether each TCR beta V gene segment acted as functional or pseudogenic. Donor age, sex, ethnicity and CMV serostatus were compiled alongside the repertoire data. In a later genetic analysis, genome-wide SNP genotypes for 398 of the 666 donors were used, and that subset was treated as a discovery cohort. Every discovery cohort repertoire had been produced on one sequencing platform. HLA typing covered class I and class II loci at four-digit resolution. The number of typed donors differed by locus: about 620-640 for A, B, C, DRB1 and DQB1; 500 to 550 for DQA1; around 580 for DPA1; and some 430 for DPB1. A handful of DR-DQ haplotypes were handled as single units for association and clustering because linkage in the cohort was strong. Across 398 genotyped donors of the cohort, an average of approximately 240,000 unique TCR beta nucleotide sequences per donor were sequenced, and roughly 20% of those sequences were non-productive. What the study reported, not specific to this receptor: A cluster of highly shared sequence variants was judged likely to be a technical artifact of the sequencing pipeline. The 87-base-pair reads could not distinguish some IMGT-functional V segments, including TRBV6-2 and TRBV6-3, so those segments were excluded. The presence/absence analyses assumed that sequencing depth was roughly uniform across donors, and that assumption may not be true. Because HLA typing was unavailable for some donors at each locus, only the typed subset was used in association tests. A later analysis found that HLA-associated TCR beta chains were more clonally expanded and had lower generation probabilities than equally common non-associated chains. In a later analysis, TCR association rates were found to vary across HLA loci, with the most associated TCRs seen for DRB1 alleles and the fewest for HLA-C alleles. Only TCR beta chains were sequenced in this cohort, and the absence of alpha or paired-chain data limited detectable features. A later genetic analysis associated a missense DCLRE1C variant with V-gene and J-gene trimming of TCR beta chains, and an independent cohort replicated the association. According to a later genetic analysis, donors in an Asian-associated ancestry cluster had fewer N-insertions in productive TCRs than the roughly 670-donor mean. In a later analysis, 16,951 TCR beta sequences were associated with specific HLA alleles at a false discovery rate of 0.05. A few of the identified cytomegalovirus-associated TCR beta chains were confirmed in vitro to be specific for cytomegalovirus antigens. The earlier analysis of 587 of the donors excluded roughly 17 rarely observed V segments, including chromosome 9 orphons, because counts were too low. When HLA alleles, especially DR and DQ, strongly co-occurred, TCR associations were difficult to assign to individual alleles. Linkage disequilibrium might explain the correlated functional status among segregating V segments, but an unknown experimental factor could not be excluded. An earlier analysis of approximately 600 of the donors showed that most TCR beta V segments appeared in productive rearrangements either about 90% or about 30% of the time, which broadly matched IMGT annotations. A further reported finding was that TCR beta sequences accurately predicted the HLA-A and HLA-B alleles for most subjects in the first cohort. The only immune exposure information available for the cohort was CMV serostatus. Cytomegalovirus status was reported to be diagnosed by the classifier with high specificity and sensitivity in both the original and validation cohorts. Several of the top co-occurrence clusters appeared to be linked to parvovirus B19, influenza, CMV and Epstein-Barr virus, according to a later analysis. Most TCR sequences were observed very rarely across donors, whereas some public TCRs were present in many individuals. A total of 150 or so TCR beta chains were listed by the study as associated with cytomegalovirus. A later analysis found that most CMV-associated TCR beta chains appeared HLA-restricted, with HLA associations seemingly driven largely by CMV exposure. The authors suggested that the approach could potentially be generalized to other disease states and immunological phenotypes.

The cohort consisted of 650 to 700 healthy bone marrow donors. Cohort members were all nominally healthy when sampled, although unrecorded immune exposures were likely present. The donor was CMV seronegative and belonged to the group of around 350 seronegative cohort members. Every donor gave a peripheral blood sample, and the peripheral blood mononuclear cells from that sample were used for TCR beta sequencing. The Qiagen DNeasy Blood Extraction Kit was used to extract genomic DNA from the blood cell samples. Taken from cysteine to phenylalanine, the CDR3 has 14 residues. Solely the CDR3 DNA is kept, with 42 bases framed from the first base. For CDR1 and CDR2, the germline V gene lists SGHRS and YFSETQ. V drops 4 bases and J drops 7 bases, leaving 17 bases in between. Libraries came from the immunoSEQ multiplex PCR assay. For the multiplex PCR, a mixture combining 60 forward primers for TCR Vbeta segments and 13 reverse primers for TCR Jbeta segments was used. The CDR3 region of rearranged TCR beta genes was amplified from genomic DNA with a multiplex PCR assay. The Illumina HiSeq System was used to sequence the amplified TCR beta libraries as 87-base-pair reads. As for the original processing: A later analysis tallied 75 million to 95 million unique TCR beta chains across the 700 or so repertoires, and about 10 million of those chains were shared by two or more donors. Raw reads were error-corrected and collapsed into unique sequences with a nearest-neighbor algorithm that merged closely related sequences to remove PCR and sequencing errors. CDR3 sequences were aligned to IMGT reference sequences to assign V, D and J gene segments. For a sequence to be retained, a match of at least six nucleotides was required to both a V gene segment and a J gene segment. Rearrangements were classified as productive when the CDR3 lacked stop codons and remained in frame with V and J, and all other rearrangements were classified as non-productive. Following IMGT convention, CDR3 was defined as the stretch from the second conserved V-encoded cysteine to the conserved J-encoded phenylalanine. Sequences without an unambiguous match to a single V gene segment were excluded from the earlier analysis of 450 to 750 of the donors. In an earlier analysis of 587 of the donors, a V segment was called functional when productive rearrangements were above 56.7%, and segregating when the standard deviation between donors exceeded 5%. A statistical classification framework was developed to diagnose cytomegalovirus status using the catalog of TCR beta chain sequences. A later analysis assigned V and J genes by comparing TCR nucleotide sequences with IMGT/GENE-DB human TR gene sequences. A later analysis assigned CDR3 sequences and most-parsimonious VDJ recombination scenarios with the TCRdist pipeline. In a later analysis, every TCR beta chain was defined by the combination of its CDR3 amino acid sequence and its V-gene family, and reads without a unique V-gene family were dropped. A later analysis removed 592 highly shared, low-generation-probability nucleotide sequences to deal with suspected cross-contamination and a sequencing artifact. In a later analysis, a clonal expansion index was calculated for each public chain from normalized within-repertoire ranks of inferred template counts. In a later analysis, generation probabilities were computed with a VDJ recombination model fitted to out-of-frame rearrangements, and the resulting probabilities were checked against IGoR. Hypergeometric tests were used in a later analysis to score TCR-TCR, TCR-HLA and TCR-CMV co-occurrence, with a repertoire-size bias correction applied to the TCR pairs. False discovery rates were estimated in a later analysis by permuting HLA or CMV assignments 20 times. In a later analysis, co-occurring TCRs were grouped using DBSCAN, with TCRdist sequence similarity added in when clustering inside HLA-allele-positive subsets. For co-occurrence clustering, repertoires with fewer than 30,000 or more than 120,000 public chains were excluded, along with a handful of repertoires with anomalous nucleotide sharing. TCRdb took this table from immuneACCESS and kept in-frame rearrangements with V and J called. Such tables lack part of the clones; where checked against another copy, unresolved V genes explain under half of the gap, and the rest is unexplained. Clone size and the V and J calls come from that table; the DNA yielded D and trimming. This specimen's table enumerates about 96,000 clones. 3% to 4% of the sample is in the top ten clones.

Of note for this clone: It has no known antigen specificity.

The receptor was isolated from a woman aged 25 to 45 in good health and CMV-seronegative. The V and J genes are TRBV5-1 and TRBJ1-1, and possibly TRBD1, on 5 matching bases. Source material: PBMCs. The CDR3 in this case is CASSPRPDTNEAFF. The DNA sequence is TGCGCCAGCAGCCCCCGTCCGGACACTAATGAAGCTTTCTTT.